These T cell receptor beta chains were read from a single sample in a study of blood T cell repertoires in COVID-19. Sequencing used immunoSEQ multiplex PCR; TCRdb keeps in-frame clones, though not all of them. Of 52,000 or so clones in the sample, just over 85% were seen once. The specimen was peripheral blood. The receptor set was obtained from a human donor in a cohort sampled during active COVID-19. Both conserved end residues are part of each CDR3. The order of the fields is clone size, D gene, J gene, V gene, CDR3 protein, CDR3 DNA. D genes are given only for firm matches. Where a row states a size, it is once, few, many or the class of an expanded clone; other rows omit it.

abundance: NA
d_gene: TRBD1
j_gene: TRBJ1-1
v_gene: TRBV18
CDR3aa: CASSPSQGEANTEAFF
CDR3nt: TGTGCCAGCTCACCAAGTCAGGGGGAGGCGAACACTGAAGCTTTCTTT

abundance: NA
d_gene: NA
j_gene: TRBJ2-5
v_gene: TRBV12-3/TRBV12-4
CDR3aa: CASSLDGAETQYF
CDR3nt: TGTGCCAGCAGTTTGGATGGAGCAGAGACCCAGTACTTC

abundance: NA
d_gene: TRBD1
j_gene: TRBJ1-3
v_gene: TRBV19
CDR3aa: CASSADRVGNTIYF
CDR3nt: TGTGCCAGTAGTGCGGACAGGGTTGGAAACACCATATATTTT

abundance: NA
d_gene: TRBD1
j_gene: TRBJ1-2
v_gene: TRBV7-8
CDR3aa: CASSSTGNRGYTF
CDR3nt: TGTGCCAGCAGCTCGACAGGGAATAGGGGCTACACCTTC

abundance: once
d_gene: NA
j_gene: TRBJ2-1
v_gene: TRBV6-6
CDR3aa: CASSYSGHEQFF
CDR3nt: TGTGCCAGCAGTTACTCGGGGCATGAGCAGTTCTTC

abundance: NA
d_gene: TRBD1
j_gene: TRBJ1-1
v_gene: TRBV20-1
CDR3aa: CSATGQVEAFF
CDR3nt: TGCAGTGCAACCGGACAGGTTGAAGCTTTCTTT

abundance: NA
d_gene: NA
j_gene: TRBJ1-5
v_gene: TRBV3-1/TRBV3-2
CDR3aa: CASSQDLLQPQHF
CDR3nt: TGTGCCAGCAGCCAAGACCTCCTACAGCCCCAGCATTTT

abundance: NA
d_gene: NA
j_gene: TRBJ2-3
v_gene: TRBV5-6
CDR3aa: CASSLFRVKRTDTQYF
CDR3nt: TGTGCCAGCAGCCTATTCCGGGTAAAAAGGACAGATACGCAGTATTTT

abundance: NA
d_gene: NA
j_gene: TRBJ2-1
v_gene: TRBV20-1
CDR3aa: CSASVPGVGNEQFF
CDR3nt: TGCAGTGCTAGTGTACCAGGGGTGGGAAATGAGCAGTTCTTC

abundance: NA
d_gene: TRBD2
j_gene: TRBJ2-4
v_gene: TRBV14
CDR3aa: CASSQDAGLAPRGNIQYF
CDR3nt: TGTGCCAGCAGCCAAGATGCAGGACTAGCGCCGAGGGGGAACATTCAGTACTTC

abundance: NA
d_gene: NA
j_gene: TRBJ2-2
v_gene: TRBV2
CDR3aa: CASSEFGAAVGGELFF
CDR3nt: TGTGCCAGCAGTGAATTTGGGGCCGCCGTCGGCGGGGAGCTGTTTTTT

abundance: NA
d_gene: TRBD1
j_gene: TRBJ2-4
v_gene: TRBV28
CDR3aa: CASSRVTGEGDIQYF
CDR3nt: TGTGCCAGCAGCAGGGTGACAGGGGAAGGGGACATTCAGTACTTC

abundance: NA
d_gene: NA
j_gene: TRBJ2-7
v_gene: TRBV19
CDR3aa: CASSSPGHNYEQYF
CDR3nt: TGTGCCAGTAGTTCTCCGGGACACAACTACGAGCAGTACTTC

abundance: NA
d_gene: TRBD1
j_gene: TRBJ2-7
v_gene: TRBV6-2/TRBV6-3
CDR3aa: CASSQQGLISYEQYF
CDR3nt: TGTGCCAGCAGCCAACAGGGGCTCATCTCCTACGAGCAGTACTTC

abundance: NA
d_gene: TRBD1
j_gene: TRBJ2-7
v_gene: TRBV5-1
CDR3aa: CASSLGTGSSYEQYF
CDR3nt: TGCGCCAGCAGCTTGGGGACAGGGAGCTCCTACGAGCAGTACTTC

abundance: NA
d_gene: TRBD1
j_gene: TRBJ2-4
v_gene: TRBV5-4
CDR3aa: CASSLAPLQGAKNIQYF
CDR3nt: TGTGCCAGCAGCTTGGCTCCACTACAGGGGGCCAAAAACATTCAGTACTTC

abundance: NA
d_gene: NA
j_gene: TRBJ1-1
v_gene: TRBV5-6
CDR3aa: CASMVEGVGAFF
CDR3nt: TGTGCCAGCATGGTCGAGGGCGTCGGTGCTTTCTTT

abundance: NA
d_gene: TRBD1
j_gene: TRBJ1-6
v_gene: TRBV5-1
CDR3aa: CASSPGTGDSPLHF
CDR3nt: TGCGCCAGCAGCCCCGGGACAGGGGATTCACCCCTCCACTTT

abundance: NA
d_gene: NA
j_gene: TRBJ1-2
v_gene: TRBV11-1
CDR3aa: CASSLEVEDGYTF
CDR3nt: TGTGCCAGCAGCTTGGAGGTGGAAGATGGCTACACCTTC

abundance: NA
d_gene: NA
j_gene: TRBJ2-7
v_gene: TRBV18
CDR3aa: CASSQPGSHEQYF
CDR3nt: TGTGCCAGCTCACAGCCCGGGAGCCACGAGCAGTACTTC

abundance: NA
d_gene: NA
j_gene: TRBJ2-1
v_gene: TRBV4-2
CDR3aa: CASSRGGVISYNEQFF
CDR3nt: TGTGCCAGCAGCCGAGGCGGGGTAATCTCCTACAATGAGCAGTTCTTC

abundance: NA
d_gene: TRBD2
j_gene: TRBJ2-3
v_gene: TRBV5-1
CDR3aa: CASSRAGGTTDTQYF
CDR3nt: TGCGCCAGCAGCCGAGCGGGAGGAACCACAGATACGCAGTATTTT

abundance: NA
d_gene: TRBD2
j_gene: TRBJ2-1
v_gene: TRBV9
CDR3aa: CASSVVSSGSSYNEQFF
CDR3nt: TGTGCCAGCAGCGTAGTTTCAAGCGGGAGCTCCTACAATGAGCAGTTCTTC

abundance: once
d_gene: NA
j_gene: TRBJ2-6
v_gene: TRBV6-2/TRBV6-3
CDR3aa: CASSPSTGSSGANVLTF
CDR3nt: TGTGCCAGCAGCCCATCAACAGGGTCATCTGGGGCCAACGTCCTGACTTTC